This entry lists 5 T cell receptor beta chains sequenced from one sample in a study of blood T cell repertoires in COVID-19. Assay: immunoSEQ multiplex PCR; the TCRdb copy retains only in-frame clones and omits some. The sample lists about 210,000 clones; about nine tenths were seen once. Sequenced: PBMCs or T cells enriched from blood (not recorded which). The receptors here all came from a young man in a cohort exposed to, infected with or recovered from COVID-19 (not recorded which).

The V gene is TRBV7-2, the J gene TRBJ1-4; no reliable D call. CDR1 and CDR2 (germline): SGHTA, FQGNSA. The ends were cut back, 1 base at V and 5 bases at J, with 11 bases in the middle. CDR3 length: 15 amino acids. The CDR3 region has the DNA TGTGCCAGCAGCTTAGGTTCGGGTCCGAATGAAAAACTGTTTTTT. Translated: CASSLGSGPNEKLFF. Together with reference TRBV7-2 and TRBJ1-4, the CDR3 gives the full variable domain: GAGVSQSPSNKVTEKGKDVELRCDPISGHTALYWYRQSLGQGLEFLIYFQGNSAPDKSGLPSDRFSAERTGGSVSTLTIQRTQQEDSAVYLCASSLGSGPNEKLFFGSGTQLSVL.

J is TRBJ1-2 and V is TRBV24-1, with no clear D. The CDR3 has 14 residues. The V gene's germline CDR1 is KGHDR and CDR2 SFDVKD. V was clipped by 5 bases and J by 4 bases, with 13 bases between them. In DNA, the CDR3 is TGTGCCACCAGTGGGGCAGGAATCAGCTATGGCTACACCTTC. Translating gives CATSGAGISYGYTF.

The CDR3 DNA sequence: TGTGCCACCAGTGCAACAGATACGCAGTATTTT. Translated: CATSATDTQYF. The chain recombines TRBV24-1 with TRBJ2-3; D is undetermined. Germline V gene lookup returns CDR1 KGHDR and CDR2 SFDVKD. The CDR3 has 11 amino acids. The V end was cut by 5 bases, the J end by 3 bases, with 2 bases between.

CDR3 DNA: TGTGCCAGCAGAGAGGGACTAGCCACCAATGAGCAGTTCTTC. Its translation is CASREGLATNEQFF. The chain couples TRBV6-5 to TRBJ2-1; 9 nucleotides align to TRBD2. This CDR3 has 14 residues. CDR1 and CDR2 from the germline V gene are MNHEY and SVGAGI. The junction had 6 bases not matched to a gene; V was cut back by 6 bases and J by 6 bases.

The chain links TRBV29-1 to TRBJ1-3, with unresolved D. CDR3 size: 15 residues. Germline lookup yields CDR1 SQVTM and CDR2 ANQGSEA. V was trimmed by 4 bases and J by 3 bases, leaving 16 bases between them. CDR3 protein: CSVGAGGSVGNTIYF. In nucleotides, the CDR3 is TGCAGCGTTGGGGCGGGCGGCTCCGTTGGAAACACCATATATTTT.